One sample yielded the 13 T cell receptor beta chains listed below, sequenced in a study of T cells expressing NK-cell markers. TCRdb reprocessed the 5' RACE reads and reports one entry per CDR3 protein, with no DNA. The sample has over 150,000 distinct CDR3 sequences. The sequencing input was blood T cells: a sorted CD56 or NKG2C T cell subset, CD4+ or CD8+ T cells, or bulk PBMC T cells (not recorded which). These TCRs come from a woman aged 45-59 years in good health.

CDR3 sequence reads: CSARAKGAAVYEQYF. The chain is built from TRBV20-1 and TRBJ2-7; TCRdb names TRBD2, which stays unverified in the absence of DNA. The CDR3 consists of 15 residues. Germline V CDR1 and CDR2: DFQATT, SNEGSKA (reference sequence).

This chain joins TRBV20-1 and TRBJ2-7; without DNA, the TCRdb call of TRBD1 cannot be checked. The CDR3 has 16 amino acids. Germline assignment: CDR1 DFQATT and CDR2 SNEGSKA (reference sequence). The CDR3 here is CSARGGGDSLPYEQYF.

The chain has TRBV5-6 and TRBJ2-3. Germline V gene lookup returns CDR1 SGHDT and CDR2 YYEEEE. CDR3 size: 13 residues. The CDR3 here is CASSSGPTDTQYF. The variable domain in full, completed from reference TRBV5-6 and TRBJ2-3, reads DAGVTQSPTHLIKTRGQQVTLRCSPKSGHDTVSWYQQALGQGPQFIFQYYEEEERQRGNFPDRFSGHQFPNYSSELNVNALLLGDSALYLCASSSGPTDTQYFGPGTRLTVL.

This sequence joins TRBV7-9 and TRBJ1-5; TCRdb designates TRBD1, a call that cannot be tested without DNA. The CDR3 contains 15 residues. Germline CDR1 and CDR2: SEHNR and FQNEAQ (reference sequence). The CDR3 is CASSLAQEGGQPQHF.

V gene TRBV11-2 combines with J gene TRBJ2-2; TCRdb returns TRBD1, unconfirmable since there is no DNA. Germline V gene data show CDR1 as SGHAT and CDR2 as FQNNGV. The CDR3 spans 16 residues. The CDR3 loop is CASSLDPDRATGELFF.

CDR3: CASSLVGEASSSYNEQFF. J is TRBJ2-1 and V is TRBV7-2; lacking DNA, the TRBD2 call made by TCRdb goes unchecked. Germline assignment: CDR1 SGHTA and CDR2 FQGNSA. The CDR3 has 18 amino acids.

The chain couples TRBV4-1 to TRBJ2-7; the D gene TCRdb calls, TRBD1, cannot be checked with no DNA. Germline CDR1 reads MGHRA; CDR2 reads YSYEKL. This CDR3 contains 15 residues. CDR3: CASSPTGGDRYEQYF.

The chain employs TRBV29-1 and TRBJ2-2; the TRBD1 assignment by TCRdb is unverifiable without DNA. The germline V gene encodes CDR1 SQVTM and CDR2 ANQGSEA. This CDR3 has 14 residues. The CDR3 region is CSVGRGTPPGELFF.

The rearrangement links TRBV14 to TRBJ2-4; TCRdb's assignment of TRBD1 cannot be checked, as there is no DNA. Looked up from germline, CDR1 is SGHDN and CDR2 is FVKESK. CDR3 length equals 15 residues. The CDR3 protein is CASSQRGEAKNIQYF.

The V and J genes are TRBV12-3 or TRBV12-4 and TRBJ1-1; the TCRdb call, TRBD1, lacks DNA for checking. The CDR3 totals 12 residues. The CDR3 protein is CASSYNRVEAFF.

CDR3: CASSGGDTDTQYF. This sequence joins TRBV6-4 and TRBJ2-3; TCRdb reports TRBD1, a call that lacks DNA to check it against. This CDR3 spans 13 amino acids. Germline V gene sequence: CDR1 MRHNA, CDR2 SNTAGT.

The rearrangement uses TRBV7-9 and TRBJ2-5; the D call from TCRdb, TRBD2, cannot be confirmed without DNA. CDR3 length: 16 residues. Germline CDR1 reads SEHNR; CDR2 reads FQNEAQ (reference sequence). The chain's CDR3 is CASSLVRATPRETQYF.

The genes are TRBV14 and TRBJ2-7; without DNA, the TCRdb call of TRBD1 cannot be checked. CDR3 size: 14 residues. Germline V lookup: CDR1 SGHDN, CDR2 FVKESK. CDR3 residues: CASSQDPLAHEQYF.